This T cell receptor (beta chain) comes out of a study of blood T cell repertoires in COVID-19. Study-wide context: Samples taken during acute and convalescent COVID-19 were collected in the United States, Italy and Spain. In each case, the material was cDNA or gDNA derived from T cells, B-cell-depleted T cells, or PBMCs.

As handled by the study authors: Reference gene primer amplification in the assay estimated nucleated cell counts. The assay was immunoSEQ multiplex PCR, and TCRdb's table has in-frame clones only and misses some. V and J calls plus clone size are reproduced from that table; the DNA served to infer D and trimming. The sample consists of about 140,000 clones, around 86% of them appearing once. Input material: peripheral blood. The sequence was obtained from a human donor in a cohort sampled during active COVID-19.

The CDR3 sequence: CASSAGTSGTNNEQFF. The CDR3 region has the DNA TGTGCCAGCAGCGCCGGAACTAGCGGGACTAACAATGAGCAGTTCTTC. This chain connects TRBV9 to TRBJ2-1; 10 bases align to TRBD2. V trimming: 3 bases; J trimming: 5 bases; junction bases outside the gene matches: 8. This CDR3 is 16 amino acids long. Germline CDR1 SGDLS, CDR2 YYNGEE.